The text below deals with one T cell receptor beta chain. Its antigen is unidentified. The sample comes from a study of cytomegalovirus exposure and HLA in healthy donors. Study-wide points: A few of the chains that were CMV-associated were confirmed in vitro to be specific for CMV antigens. Reports indicated that the classifier achieved high specificity and sensitivity in diagnosing cytomegalovirus status. Later analysis reportedly placed an Asian-associated ancestry cluster below the approximately 680-donor mean in N-insertions.

Researchers ran the PCR with 60 Vbeta and 13 Jbeta primers. TCRdb keeps only in-frame clones here, not all; method: immunoSEQ multiplex PCR. This sample carries fewer than 150,000 clones, about 75% of them seen once, and the ten largest clones take around 28%. Germline V CDR1 and CDR2: MNHNS, SASEGT. V gave up 10 bases and J gave up 2 bases, with 15 bases separating them. The length of the CDR3 is 14 residues. The gene calls are TRBV6-1 and TRBJ1-5; no clear D. Sequenced: PBMCs. This clonotype was obtained from a man between 60 and 75 years old in good health and CMV-seropositive. DNA of the CDR3: TGTGCCACCACAGAGGGAAGTGGCAATCAGCCCCAGCATTTT. Its protein is CATTEGSGNQPQHF.